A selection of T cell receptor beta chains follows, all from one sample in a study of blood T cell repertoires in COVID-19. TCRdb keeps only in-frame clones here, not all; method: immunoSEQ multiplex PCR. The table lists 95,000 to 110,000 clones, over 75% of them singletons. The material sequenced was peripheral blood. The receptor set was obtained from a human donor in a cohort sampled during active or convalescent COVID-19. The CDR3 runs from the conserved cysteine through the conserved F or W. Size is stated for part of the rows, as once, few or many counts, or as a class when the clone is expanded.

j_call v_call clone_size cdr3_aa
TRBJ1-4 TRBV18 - CASSPPSGAGGYEKLFF
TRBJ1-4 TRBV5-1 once CASSPGQGAPTNEKLFF
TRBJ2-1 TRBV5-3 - CARSPSEVNEQFF
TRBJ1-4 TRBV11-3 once CASSLGQPWGKLFF
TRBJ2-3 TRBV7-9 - CASSYILSTGALTDTQYF
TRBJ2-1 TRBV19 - CASSQLAGYNEQFF
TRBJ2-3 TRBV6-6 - CASNPGSGTDTQYF
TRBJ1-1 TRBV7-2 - CASSAGQGMQAFF
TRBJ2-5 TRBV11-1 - CASSFPQGSGETQYF
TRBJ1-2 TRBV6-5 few CASSPQGASGYTF
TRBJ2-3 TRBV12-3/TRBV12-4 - CASSYYGDTQYF
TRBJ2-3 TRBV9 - CASSPPPAATAPTDTQYF
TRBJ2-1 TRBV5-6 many CASSDLGAGPHNEQFF
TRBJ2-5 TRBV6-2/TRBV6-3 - CASSYPRQGAPYQETQYF
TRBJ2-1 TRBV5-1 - CASSLTSPYNEQFF
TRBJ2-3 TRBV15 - CATSRDTVTDTQYF